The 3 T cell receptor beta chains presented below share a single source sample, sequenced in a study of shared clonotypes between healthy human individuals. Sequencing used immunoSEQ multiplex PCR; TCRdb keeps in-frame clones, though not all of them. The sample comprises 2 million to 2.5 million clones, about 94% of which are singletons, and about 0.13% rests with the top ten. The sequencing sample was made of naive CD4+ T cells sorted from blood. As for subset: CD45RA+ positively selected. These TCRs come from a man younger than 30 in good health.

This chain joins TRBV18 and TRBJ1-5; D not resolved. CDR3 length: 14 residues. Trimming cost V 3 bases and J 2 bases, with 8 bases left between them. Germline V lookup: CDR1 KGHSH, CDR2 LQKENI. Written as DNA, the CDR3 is TGTGCCAGCTCACCGGTGGACGGCAATCAGCCCCAGCATTTT. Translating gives CASSPVDGNQPQHF.

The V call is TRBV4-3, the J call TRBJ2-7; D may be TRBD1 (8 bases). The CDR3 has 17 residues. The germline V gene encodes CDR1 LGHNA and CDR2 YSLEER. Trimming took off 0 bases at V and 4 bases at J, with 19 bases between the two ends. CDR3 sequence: CASSQESITGGVYEQYF. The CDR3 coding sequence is TGCGCCAGCAGCCAAGAGTCCATTACAGGGGGGGTGTACGAGCAGTACTTC.

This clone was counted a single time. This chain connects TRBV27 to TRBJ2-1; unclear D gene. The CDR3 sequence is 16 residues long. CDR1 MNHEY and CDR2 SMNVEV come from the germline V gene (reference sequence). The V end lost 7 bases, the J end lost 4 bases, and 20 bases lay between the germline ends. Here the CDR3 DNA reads TGTGCCAGCAAACTTTCGCTGGTGCCATTTTACAATGAGCAGTTCTTC. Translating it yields CASKLSLVPFYNEQFF.